These 27 T cell receptor beta chains originate from one sample sequenced in a study of early T cells in non-severe SARS-CoV-2 infection. TCRdb reprocessed the 5' RACE reads via MiXCR and lists one record per CDR3 protein. The sample contains 50,000 or so distinct CDR3 sequences, 5.6% of which appear only once. Sequenced: whole blood. Receptors were obtained from an adult who was a healthcare worker with PCR-confirmed SARS-CoV-2 infection or an uninfected control (not recorded which).

Ten or more counts support this clonotype. This chain joins TRBV5-1 and TRBJ2-1; 9 nucleotides agree with TRBD2. CDR3 length equals 15 residues. Trimming cost V 1 base and J 6 bases; bases outside gene matches: 5. The germline gives CDR1 SGHRS, CDR2 YFSETQ. CDR3 nucleotide sequence: TGCGCCAGCAGCTTGAGGGGGACTAGCACCAATGAGCAGTTCTTC. Protein sequence: CASSLRGTSTNEQFF.

This clonotype was observed a handful of times. V usage is TRBV2 and J usage is TRBJ2-2; 7 positions match TRBD1. CDR1 SNHLY and CDR2 FYNNEI come from the germline V gene. The V segment lost 5 bases and the J segment 3 bases; nucleotides outside the gene matches: 6. This CDR3 spans 15 amino acids. In DNA form, the CDR3 reads TGTGCCAGCAGTCGACAGGGACGGGACACCGGGGAGCTGTTTTTT. As protein: CASSRQGRDTGELFF.

This clonotype occurred many times. The chain employs TRBV14 and TRBJ2-3; D is unclear. The CDR3 totals 15 residues. In germline, CDR1 is SGHDN, CDR2 FVKESK. Trimming removed 0 bases from V and 5 bases from J, with 12 bases in between. The CDR3 is CASSQDLKGLDTQYF. The DNA for the CDR3 is TGTGCCAGCAGCCAAGATCTGAAGGGTTTAGATACGCAGTATTTT.

Ten or more counts support this clonotype. This chain connects TRBV30 to TRBJ2-7, with TRBD1 matching over 9 bases. The CDR3 sequence is 17 residues long. Germline CDR1 GTSNPN, CDR2 SVGIG (reference sequence). The V segment lost 4 bases and the J segment 0 bases; nucleotides outside the gene matches: 13. The CDR3 sequence is CAWTLGGQGLSSYEQYF. In DNA form, the CDR3 reads TGTGCCTGGACCCTGGGGGGACAGGGTCTCAGCTCCTACGAGCAGTACTTC.

This clonotype was seen more than once but under ten times. The chain carries TRBV4-1 and TRBJ1-1; no clear D gene. This CDR3 has 14 amino acids. CDR1 and CDR2 (germline): MGHRA, YSYEKL. V gave up 1 base and J gave up 7 bases, with 13 bases separating them. CDR3 nucleotides: TGCGCCAGCAGCCAAGGCTGGACGGCGAATGAAGCTTTCTTT. Translation: CASSQGWTANEAFF.

This clonotype was recorded many times. The chain links TRBV6-5 to TRBJ2-5; 8 bases fit TRBD2. There are 14 residues in the CDR3. Losses at the gene ends were 2 bases for V and 9 bases for J; bases not matched to a gene: 8. CDR1 and CDR2 from the germline V gene are MNHEY and SVGAGI. The CDR3 DNA follows: TGTGCCAGCAGTTACGCGGGGGGCATCGGGGCCCAGTACTTC. Translating gives CASSYAGGIGAQYF.

In its sample, this clonotype was seen a few times. Here the CDR3 DNA reads TGTGCCAGCTCACCAGCCCTGGGAGATACGCAGTATTTT. Protein product: CASSPALGDTQYF. The chain combines TRBV18 with TRBJ2-3, with D uncertain. Trimming shortened V by 2 bases and J by 5 bases, and 8 bases separated the two germline ends. Looked up from germline, CDR1 is KGHSH and CDR2 is LQKENI. The CDR3 has 13 residues.

This clonotype was detected many times. The chain joins TRBV7-9 to TRBJ2-1; a possible D gene is TRBD1 (6 bases). The CDR3 covers 14 residues. CDR1 is SEHNR, CDR2 FQNEAQ, per germline (reference sequence). The V end lost 3 bases, the J end lost 8 bases, and 14 bases lay between the germline ends. CDR3 sequence (DNA): TGTGCCAGCAGCTTCGCCAGGGACATCGATGAGCAGTTCTTC. It encodes CASSFARDIDEQFF.

This clonotype has at least ten counts. V gene TRBV19 combines with J gene TRBJ2-5; 8 nucleotides agree with TRBD2. The CDR3 totals 11 residues. The ends lost 7 bases at V and 5 bases at J; junction bases unmatched: 0. The germline gives CDR1 LNHDA, CDR2 SQIVND (reference sequence). CDR3 sequence: CASTGGETQYF. The DNA of the CDR3 is TGTGCCAGTACGGGAGGGGAGACCCAGTACTTC.

The chain couples TRBV2 to TRBJ2-2; D not certain. The CDR3 loop spans 12 amino acids. V was trimmed by 4 bases and J by 6 bases, leaving 6 bases between them. CDR1 and CDR2 (germline): SNHLY, FYNNEI. The CDR3 is CASSAGSGELFF. CDR3 sequence (DNA): TGTGCCAGCAGTGCCGGGTCCGGGGAGCTGTTTTTT.

This clonotype was found many times. The rearrangement uses TRBV4-2 and TRBJ2-2, with unresolved D. Germline assignment: CDR1 LGHNA and CDR2 YNFKEQ. V lost 0 bases and J lost 4, with 12 bases in between. The CDR3 extends over 16 amino acids. CDR3: CASSQDPGASTGELFF. In DNA, the CDR3 is TGTGCCAGCAGCCAAGATCCGGGCGCGAGCACCGGGGAGCTGTTTTTT.

In its sample, this clonotype was seen many times. This sequence joins TRBV27 and TRBJ1-1; 7 bases fit TRBD1. In germline, CDR1 is MNHEY, CDR2 SMNVEV (reference sequence). This CDR3 region has 13 residues. V lost 5 bases and J lost 5; bases outside the gene matches: 5. The CDR3 is CASSPRGRTEAFF. In DNA form, the CDR3 reads TGTGCCAGCAGTCCTAGGGGGCGGACTGAAGCTTTCTTT.

This clonotype was found many times. J is TRBJ2-1 and V is TRBV7-2; D is uncertain. V was shortened by 8 bases and J by 2 bases, with 10 bases between the two germline ends. The CDR3 consists of 13 residues. Per germline, CDR1 SGHTA and CDR2 FQGNSA. CDR3 sequence reads: CASCYMTYNEQFF. The CDR3 DNA sequence: TGTGCCAGCTGTTATATGACCTACAATGAGCAGTTCTTC. Full variable domain (rest looked up from reference TRBV7-2 and TRBJ2-1): GAGVSQSPSNKVTEKGKDVELRCDPISGHTALYWYRQSLGQGLEFLIYFQGNSAPDKSGLPSDRFSAERTGGSVSTLTIQRTQQEDSAVYLCASCYMTYNEQFFGPGTRLTVL.

The sample holds one count of this clonotype. V and J are TRBV9 and TRBJ2-2; a weak D match, TRBD1 (6 bases). The CDR3 covers 16 residues. Germline V gene lookup returns CDR1 SGDLS and CDR2 YYNGEE. Trimming cost V 4 bases and J 0 bases, with 13 bases left between them. CDR3 protein: CASSTLGTSNTGELFF. CDR3 coding DNA: TGTGCCAGCAGCACCCTAGGGACATCGAACACCGGGGAGCTGTTTTTT.

There are many counts of this clonotype. In DNA, the CDR3 is TGTGCCAGCAGCACCCGACTAAGACAGGGAGCTCGGGGGTACGAGCAGTACTTC. It codes for CASSTRLRQGARGYEQYF. V and J are TRBV5-5 and TRBJ2-7; D is perhaps TRBD1 (7 bases). The CDR3 sequence is 18 residues long. Germline V gene lookup returns CDR1 SGHKS and CDR2 YYEKEE (reference sequence). The V end lost 4 bases, the J end lost 4 bases, and 27 bases lay between the germline ends.

The table lists this clonotype with many counts. The chain recombines TRBV20-1 with TRBJ1-5; no clear D gene. Trimming removed 3 bases at V and 2 bases at J, with 11 bases between. The CDR3 covers 14 residues. Germline CDR1 reads DFQATT; CDR2 reads SNEGSKA (reference sequence). The CDR3 reads CSASRVGGNQPQHF. CDR3 nucleotide sequence: TGCAGTGCTAGTAGGGTTGGGGGCAATCAGCCCCAGCATTTT.

The chain recombines TRBV5-5 with TRBJ2-5; D tentatively reads TRBD1 or TRBD2 (5 bases each). There are 16 residues in the CDR3. With 5 bases removed from V and 2 bases from J, the gap between germline ends came to 19 bases. From germline, CDR1 is SGHKS and CDR2 YYEKEE (reference sequence). The CDR3 bases are TGTGCCAGCAGGCCGAGAGAAGGGGAGATACAAGAGACCCAGTACTTC. Its translation is CASRPREGEIQETQYF. Looking up the rest from reference TRBV5-5 and TRBJ2-5 gives the full variable domain: DAGVTQSPTHLIKTRGQQVTLRCSPISGHKSVSWYQQVLGQGPQFIFQYYEKEERGRGNFPDRFSARQFPNYSSELNVNALLLGDSALYLCASRPREGEIQETQYFGPGTRLLVL.

The chain couples TRBV20-1 to TRBJ2-3, with TRBD2 as a possible D gene (5 bases). The CDR3 contains 14 residues. V lost 2 bases and J lost 0, with 9 bases in between. The germline V gene encodes CDR1 DFQATT and CDR2 SNEGSKA (reference sequence). CDR3 in DNA: TGCAGTGCTAGACGTAGCGCGAGCACAGATACGCAGTATTTT. Encoded protein: CSARRSASTDTQYF.

The genes are TRBV7-9 and TRBJ1-5, with 8 nucleotides matching TRBD1. The CDR3 loop spans 14 amino acids. Looked up from germline, CDR1 is SEHNR and CDR2 is FQNEAQ (reference sequence). V shed 5 bases, J shed 4 bases, and the junction held 4 bases outside the gene matches. The CDR3 spells CASSDDRGNQPQHF. Written as DNA, the CDR3 is TGTGCCAGCAGCGACGACAGGGGAAATCAGCCCCAGCATTTT.

Ten or more counts support this clonotype. The J gene is TRBJ1-2, the V gene TRBV27; D is unresolved. This CDR3 comprises 10 residues. The germline V gene encodes CDR1 MNHEY and CDR2 SMNVEV (reference sequence). Trimming stripped 11 bases from V and 9 bases from J, with 13 bases between. Written as DNA, the CDR3 is TGTGCCCCCGGCGGGCAGAGCTACACCTTC. Translated, it gives CAPGGQSYTF.

The CDR3 DNA follows: TGTGCCAGCAGCGGCCATAATACGCAGTATTTT. Residues: CASSGHNTQYF. The V gene is TRBV9, the J gene TRBJ2-3; no definite D call. Trimming pared 3 bases from V and 7 bases from J, leaving 6 bases between. CDR3 length: 11 residues. Per germline, CDR1 SGDLS and CDR2 YYNGEE.

The chain joins TRBV29-1 to TRBJ2-7, with TRBD2 matching 8 bases. CDR1 is SQVTM, CDR2 ANQGSEA, per germline. V was pared by 6 bases and J by 1 base, with 8 bases of the junction left unmatched. The CDR3 spans 14 residues. Here the CDR3 reads CSVDGLAGSYEQYF. The CDR3 DNA sequence: TGCAGCGTCGACGGGCTAGCGGGTTCCTACGAGCAGTACTTC.

The table lists this clonotype with many counts. This rearrangement joins TRBV7-9 to TRBJ2-1; 10 nucleotides align to TRBD1. CDR1 and CDR2 (germline): SEHNR, FQNEAQ (reference sequence). This CDR3 has 16 residues. J gave up 7 bases and V 0 bases, and 6 bases lay outside the gene matches. The CDR3: CASSLARGTGENEQFF. In nucleotides, the CDR3 is TGTGCCAGCAGCTTAGCGCGGGGGACAGGGGAAAATGAGCAGTTCTTC.

This clonotype was observed at least ten times. J is TRBJ1-1 and V is TRBV30; D may be TRBD1 (5 bases). The CDR3 runs 11 residues. The germline CDR1 and CDR2 sequences are GTSNPN and SVGIG (reference sequence). Trimming pared 8 bases from V and 6 bases from J, leaving 13 bases between. The CDR3 sequence is CALLGAAEAFF. CDR3 sequence (DNA): TGTGCCCTGCTAGGGGCGGCTGAAGCTTTCTTT. The full variable domain, in which reference TRBV30 and TRBJ1-1 provide the parts outside the CDR3, is SQTIHQWPATLVQPVGSPLSLECTVEGTSNPNLYWYRQAAGRGLQLLFYSVGIGQISSEVPQNLSASRPQDRQFILSSKKLLLSDSGFYLCALLGAAEAFFGQGTRLTVV.

This clonotype has ten or more counts. The rearrangement links TRBV29-1 to TRBJ1-3; D gene ambiguous. V lost 7 bases, J lost 0 bases, and 7 bases lay in between. The CDR3 has 12 residues. CDR1 SQVTM and CDR2 ANQGSEA come from the germline V gene. CDR3 amino acids: CSAAYSGNTIYF. In DNA form, the CDR3 reads TGCAGCGCCGCCTACTCTGGAAACACCATATATTTT.

This clonotype was observed many times. The chain combines TRBV20-1 with TRBJ2-7, with D tentatively TRBD2 (5 bases). Trimming took 1 base from V and 1 from J, leaving 14 bases between them. CDR3 length: 15 residues. Germline V lookup: CDR1 DFQATT, CDR2 SNEGSKA (reference sequence). CDR3 protein: CSARGTRSPSYEQYF. Here the CDR3 DNA reads TGCAGTGCTAGAGGGACTCGGTCCCCTTCCTACGAGCAGTACTTC.

This clonotype was seen only a few times. The genes are TRBV7-2 and TRBJ1-6; D is possibly TRBD1 (6 bases). Per germline, CDR1 SGHTA and CDR2 FQGNSA. The length of the CDR3 is 14 residues. The ends were cut back, 8 bases at V and 3 bases at J, with 11 bases in the middle. CDR3 loop: CASGRGGYNSPLHF. The CDR3 bases are TGTGCCAGCGGCAGGGGAGGCTATAATTCACCCCTCCACTTT.